This TCR beta chain was captured by sequencing in a study of memory CD4+ T cells and cytomegalovirus serostatus. TCRdb's table, derived via immunoSEQ multiplex PCR, lists solely in-frame clones and lacks some. Seen here are just under 65,000 clones, roughly 80% observed once, and the top ten hold approximately 0.81%. Study results and caveats: Median bootstrapped AUC for CMV status was about 0.96 originally, about 0.9 US-trained. About two fifths of the roughly 160 known CMV-associated TCRbeta sequences appeared in CD4+ memory.

This CDR3 contains 14 residues. Germline values: CDR1 MDHEN, CDR2 SYDVKM. Trimming shortened V by 2 bases and J by 3 bases, and 10 bases separated the two germline ends. The sort gate was single viable CD3+CD4+CD8-CD45RO+ cells for memory CD4+ T cells. Total CD4+ T cells were enriched by CD4 positive selection. Concerning this clone: Its target is unknown.

The chain uses TRBV28 and TRBJ1-2; D call uncertain. The TCR comes from an adult in good health and CMV-seronegative. Source material: memory CD4+ T cells from blood. For the CDR3, the DNA is TGTGCCAGCAGTTTAGATTCGTTGGACTATGGCTACACCTTC. It specifies CASSLDSLDYGYTF.